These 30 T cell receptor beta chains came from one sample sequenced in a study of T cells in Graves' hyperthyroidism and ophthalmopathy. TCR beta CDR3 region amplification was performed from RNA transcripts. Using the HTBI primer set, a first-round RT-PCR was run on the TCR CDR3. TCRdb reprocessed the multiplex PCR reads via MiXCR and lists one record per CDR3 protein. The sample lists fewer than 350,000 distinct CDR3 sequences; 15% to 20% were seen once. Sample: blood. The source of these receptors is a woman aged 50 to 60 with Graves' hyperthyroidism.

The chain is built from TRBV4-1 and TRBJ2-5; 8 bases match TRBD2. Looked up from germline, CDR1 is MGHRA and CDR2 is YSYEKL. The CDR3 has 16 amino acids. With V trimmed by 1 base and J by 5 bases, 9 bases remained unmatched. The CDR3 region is CASSQVISGVLETQYF. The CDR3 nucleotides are TGCGCCAGCAGCCAAGTGATTAGCGGGGTTTTGGAGACCCAGTACTTC.

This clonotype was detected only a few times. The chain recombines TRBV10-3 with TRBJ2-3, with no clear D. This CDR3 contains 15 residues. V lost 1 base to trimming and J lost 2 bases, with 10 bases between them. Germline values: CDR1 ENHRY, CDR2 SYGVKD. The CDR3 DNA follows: TGTGCCATCAGTGAGTTGGCTAGGCCCACAGATACGCAGTATTTT. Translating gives CAISELARPTDTQYF.

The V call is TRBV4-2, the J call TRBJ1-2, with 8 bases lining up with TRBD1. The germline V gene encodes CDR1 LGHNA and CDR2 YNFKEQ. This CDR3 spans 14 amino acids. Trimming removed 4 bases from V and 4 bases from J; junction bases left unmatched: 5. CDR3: CASSPTGQVYGYTF. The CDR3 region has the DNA TGTGCCAGCAGCCCCACGGGACAGGTCTATGGCTACACCTTC.

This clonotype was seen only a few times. The DNA for the CDR3 is TGCGCCAGCAGCTTGTTAGAGACAGGGGCTTCTTTCTTT. Its protein product is CASSLLETGASFF. The chain couples TRBV5-1 to TRBJ1-1; 8 bases are shared with TRBD1. Trimming removed 1 base from V and 12 bases from J; junction bases left unmatched: 8. Germline V CDR1 and CDR2: SGHRS, YFSETQ. The CDR3 loop spans 13 amino acids.

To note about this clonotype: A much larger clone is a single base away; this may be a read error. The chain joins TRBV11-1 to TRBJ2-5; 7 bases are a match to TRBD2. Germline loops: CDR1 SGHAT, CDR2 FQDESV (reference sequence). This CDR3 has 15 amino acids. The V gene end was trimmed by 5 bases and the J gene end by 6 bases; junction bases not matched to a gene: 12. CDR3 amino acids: CASSVTRGVGKTQYF. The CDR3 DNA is TGTGCCAGCAGCGTGACTCGGGGGGTCGGGAAGACCCAGTACTTC.

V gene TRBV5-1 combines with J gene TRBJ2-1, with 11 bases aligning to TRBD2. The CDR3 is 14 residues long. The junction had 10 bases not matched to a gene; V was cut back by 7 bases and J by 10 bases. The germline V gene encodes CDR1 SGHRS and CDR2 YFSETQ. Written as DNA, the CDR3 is TGCGCCAGCCACTTGGGGCTAGCGGGAGGCGAGCAGTTCTTC. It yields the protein CASHLGLAGGEQFF. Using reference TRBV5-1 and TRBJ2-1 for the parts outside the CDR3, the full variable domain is KAGVTQTPRYLIKTRGQQVTLSCSPISGHRSVSWYQQTPGQGLQFLFEYFSETQRNKGNFPGRFSGRQFSNSRSEMNVSTLELGDSALYLCASHLGLAGGEQFFGPGTRLTVL.

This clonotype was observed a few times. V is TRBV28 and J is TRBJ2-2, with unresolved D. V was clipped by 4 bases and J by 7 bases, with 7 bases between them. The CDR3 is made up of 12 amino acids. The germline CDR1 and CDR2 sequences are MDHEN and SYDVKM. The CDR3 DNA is TGTGCCAGCAGTTCTCTCGACGGGGAGCTGTTTTTT. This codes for CASSSLDGELFF.

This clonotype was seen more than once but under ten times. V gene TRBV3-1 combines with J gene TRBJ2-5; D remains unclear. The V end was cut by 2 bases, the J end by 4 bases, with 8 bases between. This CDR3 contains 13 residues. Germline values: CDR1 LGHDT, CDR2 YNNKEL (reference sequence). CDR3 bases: TGTGCCAGCAGCCAAAACCTCGGAGAGACCCAGTACTTC. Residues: CASSQNLGETQYF.

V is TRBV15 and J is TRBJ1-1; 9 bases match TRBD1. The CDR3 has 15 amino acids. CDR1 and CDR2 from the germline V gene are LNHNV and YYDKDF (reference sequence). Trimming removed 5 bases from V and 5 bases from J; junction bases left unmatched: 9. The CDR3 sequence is CATSLTQGARTEAFF. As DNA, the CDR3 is TGTGCCACCAGCTTAACACAGGGGGCGCGTACTGAAGCTTTCTTT.

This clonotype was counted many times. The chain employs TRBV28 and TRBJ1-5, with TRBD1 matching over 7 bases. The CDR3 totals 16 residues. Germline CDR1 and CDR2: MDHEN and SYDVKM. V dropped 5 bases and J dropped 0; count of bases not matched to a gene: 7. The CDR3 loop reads CASSRSGQYSNQPQHF. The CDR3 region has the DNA TGTGCCAGCAGTCGATCGGGACAGTATAGCAATCAGCCCCAGCATTTT.

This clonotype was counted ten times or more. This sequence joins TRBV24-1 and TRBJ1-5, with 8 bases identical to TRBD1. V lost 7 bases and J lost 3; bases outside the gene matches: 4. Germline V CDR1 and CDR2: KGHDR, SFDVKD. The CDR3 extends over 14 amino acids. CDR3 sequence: CATSIQGANQPQHF. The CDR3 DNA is TGTGCCACCAGCATTCAGGGGGCCAATCAGCCCCAGCATTTT.

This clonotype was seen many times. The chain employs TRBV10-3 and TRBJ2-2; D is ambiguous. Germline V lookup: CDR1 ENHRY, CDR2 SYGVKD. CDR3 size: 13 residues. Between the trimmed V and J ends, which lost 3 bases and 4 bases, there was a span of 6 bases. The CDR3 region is CAISEDGTGELFF. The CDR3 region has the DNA TGTGCCATCAGTGAAGACGGCACCGGGGAGCTGTTTTTT.

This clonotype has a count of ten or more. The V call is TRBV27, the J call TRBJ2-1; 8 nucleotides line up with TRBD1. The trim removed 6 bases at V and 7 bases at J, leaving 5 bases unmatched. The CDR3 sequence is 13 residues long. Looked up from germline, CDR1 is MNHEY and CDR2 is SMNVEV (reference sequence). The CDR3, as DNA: TGTGCCAGCAGGACAGGGGCCGCAAATGAGCAGTTCTTC. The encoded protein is CASRTGAANEQFF.

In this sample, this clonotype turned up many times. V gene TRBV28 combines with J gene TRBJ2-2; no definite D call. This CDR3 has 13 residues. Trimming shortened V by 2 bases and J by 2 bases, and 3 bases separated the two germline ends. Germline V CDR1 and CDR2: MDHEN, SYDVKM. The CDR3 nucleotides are TGTGCCAGCAGTTTAGTTAACACCGGGGAGCTGTTTTTT. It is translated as CASSLVNTGELFF.

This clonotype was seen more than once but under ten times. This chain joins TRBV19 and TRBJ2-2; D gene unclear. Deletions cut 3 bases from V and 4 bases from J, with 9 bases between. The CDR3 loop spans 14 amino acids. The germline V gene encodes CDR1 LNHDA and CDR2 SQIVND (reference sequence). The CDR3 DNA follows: TGTGCCAGTAGTATCCAAGGACCCACCGGGGAGCTGTTTTTT. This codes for CASSIQGPTGELFF.

CDR3 in amino acids: CASSESLAGDEQYF. CDR3 nucleotide sequence: TGCGCCAGCAGTGAGTCACTAGCGGGAGACGAGCAGTACTTC. The chain has TRBV10-2 and TRBJ2-7, with TRBD2 matching 11 bases. The CDR3 sequence is 14 residues long. Looked up from germline, CDR1 is WSHSY and CDR2 is SAAADI. V lost 0 bases, J lost 5 bases, and 0 bases stayed unmatched.

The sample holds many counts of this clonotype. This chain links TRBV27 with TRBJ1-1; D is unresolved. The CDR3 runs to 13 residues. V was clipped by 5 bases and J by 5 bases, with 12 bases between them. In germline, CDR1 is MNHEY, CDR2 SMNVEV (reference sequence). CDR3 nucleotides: TGTGCCAGCAGTCCCTACTTCTTAACTGAAGCTTTCTTT. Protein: CASSPYFLTEAFF.

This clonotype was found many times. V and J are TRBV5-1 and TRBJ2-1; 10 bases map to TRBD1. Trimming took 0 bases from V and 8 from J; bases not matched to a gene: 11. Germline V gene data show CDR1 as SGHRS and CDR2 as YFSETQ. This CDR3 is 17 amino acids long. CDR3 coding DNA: TGCGCCAGCAGCTTGGGTCGCCGGGACAGGGGTTGGTATGAGCAGTTCTTC. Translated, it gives CASSLGRRDRGWYEQFF.

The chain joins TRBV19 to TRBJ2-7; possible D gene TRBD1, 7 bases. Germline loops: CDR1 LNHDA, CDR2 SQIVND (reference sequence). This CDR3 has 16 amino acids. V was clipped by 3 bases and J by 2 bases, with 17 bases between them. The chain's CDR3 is CASSIAGTASAYEQYF. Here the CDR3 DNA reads TGTGCCAGTAGTATCGCGGGGACAGCCTCGGCCTACGAGCAGTACTTC. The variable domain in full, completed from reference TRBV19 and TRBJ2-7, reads DGGITQSPKYLFRKEGQNVTLSCEQNLNHDAMYWYRQDPGQGLRLIYYSQIVNDFQKGDIAEGYSVSREKKESFPLTVTSAQKNPTAFYLCASSIAGTASAYEQYFGPGTRLTVT.

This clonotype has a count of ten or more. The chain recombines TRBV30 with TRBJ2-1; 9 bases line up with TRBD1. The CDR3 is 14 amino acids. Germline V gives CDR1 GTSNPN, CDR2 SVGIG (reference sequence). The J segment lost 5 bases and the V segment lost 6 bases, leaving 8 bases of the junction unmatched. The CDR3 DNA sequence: TGTGCCTGCGAGACCGGGACAGGGAACAATGAGCAGTTCTTC. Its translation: CACETGTGNNEQFF.

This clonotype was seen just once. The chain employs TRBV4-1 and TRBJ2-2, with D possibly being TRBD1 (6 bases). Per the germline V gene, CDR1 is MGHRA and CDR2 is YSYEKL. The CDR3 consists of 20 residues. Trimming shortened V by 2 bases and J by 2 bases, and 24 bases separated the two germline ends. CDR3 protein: CASSQPPTGSFMGNTGELFF. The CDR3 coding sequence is TGCGCCAGCAGCCAACCTCCAACAGGGTCCTTCATGGGTAACACCGGGGAGCTGTTTTTT.

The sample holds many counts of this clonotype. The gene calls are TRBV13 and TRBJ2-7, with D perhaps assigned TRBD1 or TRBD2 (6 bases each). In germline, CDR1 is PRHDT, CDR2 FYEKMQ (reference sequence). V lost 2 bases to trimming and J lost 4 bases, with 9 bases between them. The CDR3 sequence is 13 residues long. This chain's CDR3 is CASSLRGRYEQYF. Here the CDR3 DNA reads TGTGCCAGCAGCTTACGGGGGCGATACGAGCAGTACTTC.

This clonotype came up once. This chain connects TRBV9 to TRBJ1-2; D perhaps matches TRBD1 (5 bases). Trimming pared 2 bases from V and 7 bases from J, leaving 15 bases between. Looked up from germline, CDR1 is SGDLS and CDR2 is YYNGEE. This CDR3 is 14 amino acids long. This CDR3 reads CASSVSGGSFGYTF. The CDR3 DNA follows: TGTGCCAGCAGCGTCTCCGGGGGGTCCTTTGGCTACACCTTC.

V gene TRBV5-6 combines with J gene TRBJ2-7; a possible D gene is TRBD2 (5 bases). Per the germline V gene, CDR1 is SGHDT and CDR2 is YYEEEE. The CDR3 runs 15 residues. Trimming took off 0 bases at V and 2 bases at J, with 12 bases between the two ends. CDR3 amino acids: CASSLEAGPTYEQYF. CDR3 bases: TGTGCCAGCAGCTTGGAGGCGGGTCCAACCTACGAGCAGTACTTC.

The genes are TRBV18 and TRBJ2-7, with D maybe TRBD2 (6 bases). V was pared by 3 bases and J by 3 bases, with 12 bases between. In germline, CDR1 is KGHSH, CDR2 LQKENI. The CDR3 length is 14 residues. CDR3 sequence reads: CASSPGGADYEQYF. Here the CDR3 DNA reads TGTGCCAGCTCACCGGGGGGAGCAGACTACGAGCAGTACTTC.

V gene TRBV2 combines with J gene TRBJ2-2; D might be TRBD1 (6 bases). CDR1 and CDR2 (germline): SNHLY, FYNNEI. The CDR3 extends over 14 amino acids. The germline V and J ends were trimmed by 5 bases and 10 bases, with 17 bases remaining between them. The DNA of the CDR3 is TGTGCCAGCAGTCAGGACAGTATCAACGAGGAGCTGTTTTTT. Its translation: CASSQDSINEELFF. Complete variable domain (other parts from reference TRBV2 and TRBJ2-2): EPEVTQTPSHQVTQMGQEVILRCVPISNHLYFYWYRQILGQKVEFLVSFYNNEISEKSEIFDDQFSVERPDGSNFTLKIRSTKLEDSAMYFCASSQDSINEELFFGEGSRLTVL.

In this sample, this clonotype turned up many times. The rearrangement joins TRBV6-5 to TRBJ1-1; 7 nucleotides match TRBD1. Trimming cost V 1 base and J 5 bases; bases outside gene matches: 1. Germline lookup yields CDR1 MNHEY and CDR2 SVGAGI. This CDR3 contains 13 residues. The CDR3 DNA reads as TGTGCCAGCAGTTACTTACAGGGGACTGAAGCTTTCTTT. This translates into CASSYLQGTEAFF.

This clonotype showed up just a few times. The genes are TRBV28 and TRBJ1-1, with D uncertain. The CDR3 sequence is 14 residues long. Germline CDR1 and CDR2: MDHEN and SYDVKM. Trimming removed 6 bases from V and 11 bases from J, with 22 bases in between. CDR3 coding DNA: TGTGCCAGCAGAGATGGCAGTTTGGCGCTTGGGGCTTTCTTT. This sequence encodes CASRDGSLALGAFF.

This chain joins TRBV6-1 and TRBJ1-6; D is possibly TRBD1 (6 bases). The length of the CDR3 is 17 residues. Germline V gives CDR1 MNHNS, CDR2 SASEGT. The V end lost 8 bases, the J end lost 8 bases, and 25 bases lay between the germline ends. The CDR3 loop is CASQRELGTRTDSPLHF. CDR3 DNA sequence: TGTGCCAGCCAAAGAGAATTGGGGACACGGACTGATTCACCCCTCCACTTT.

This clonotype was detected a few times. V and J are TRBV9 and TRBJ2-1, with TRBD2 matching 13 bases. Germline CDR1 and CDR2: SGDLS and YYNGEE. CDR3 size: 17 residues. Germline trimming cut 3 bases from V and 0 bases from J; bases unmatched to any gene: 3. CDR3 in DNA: TGTGCCAGCAGCGAACTAGCGGGAGGGTACTCCTACAATGAGCAGTTCTTC. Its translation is CASSELAGGYSYNEQFF. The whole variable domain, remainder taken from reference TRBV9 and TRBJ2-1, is DSGVTQTPKHLITATGQRVTLRCSPRSGDLSVYWYQQSLDQGLQFLIQYYNGEERAKGNILERFSAQQFPDLHSELNLSSLELGDSALYFCASSELAGGYSYNEQFFGPGTRLTVL.